This TCR beta chain was observed in a study of T cells in tuberculosis. Study-level information: In South Africa, adults with active tuberculosis were compared with IGRA-negative and latently infected IGRA-positive adolescents.

The method was immunoSEQ multiplex PCR; TCRdb's version includes in-frame clones alone and lacks a portion of them. This table holds tens of thousands of clones, around 94% found once. Germline CDR1 reads SGHVS; CDR2 reads FNYEAQ. This CDR3 comprises 17 residues. The V end lost 2 bases, the J end lost 6 bases, and 22 bases lay between the germline ends. About this clone: Its matching antigen is unknown.

Points from the study as a whole: GMM-specific TCRs were nearer to active tuberculosis alpha repertoires, suggesting expansion.

V gene TRBV7-6 combines with J gene TRBJ1-2, with a possible D match to TRBD1 (5 bases). Sequencing used PBMCs. The TCR originated in a donor aged 10-30 years with latent tuberculosis or without tuberculosis infection. Some clones in this sample may be carry-over from other donors' samples. CDR3 DNA sequence: TGTGCCAGCAGCTTAAGGGGTACGTCCGCCAGACCCCATGGCTACACCTTC. Amino acids: CASSLRGTSARPHGYTF.